This is a list of T cell receptor beta chains from one sample in a study of T cell responses to AZD1222 COVID-19 vaccine. Repertoires were generated with immunoSEQ multiplex PCR, while TCRdb's copy carries only in-frame clones and drops some. Among tens of thousands of clones listed, more than 85% were seen once. The sequences come from peripheral blood, collected 28 days after the second AZD1222 dose. The source is an adult who received the AZD1222 COVID-19 vaccine. CDR3s include the opening cysteine and the closing phenylalanine or tryptophan. Each record gives: J gene, clone size, V gene, D gene, CDR3 protein, CDR3 DNA. A D gene is named only where the DNA matches it firmly. Some rows mark clone size as missing; the rest say once, few, many or name a class of expanded clone.

J gene: TRBJ1-1
clone size: -
V gene: TRBV6-4
D gene: TRBD1
CDR3 protein: CAGRTGPTEAFF
CDR3 DNA: TGTGCCGGTCGGACAGGGCCCACTGAAGCTTTCTTT

J gene: TRBJ1-3
clone size: -
V gene: TRBV25-1
D gene: TRBD1
CDR3 protein: CASSQQGASRNTIYF
CDR3 DNA: TGTGCCAGCAGCCAGCAGGGGGCTTCGAGAAACACCATATATTTT

J gene: TRBJ1-1
clone size: -
V gene: TRBV4-2
D gene: -
CDR3 protein: CASSQEGSSTEAFF
CDR3 DNA: TGTGCCAGCAGCCAAGAAGGAAGTTCCACTGAAGCTTTCTTT

J gene: TRBJ2-3
clone size: -
V gene: TRBV6-2/TRBV6-3
D gene: TRBD2
CDR3 protein: CASSYAGARDTQYF
CDR3 DNA: TGTGCCAGCAGTTACGCGGGAGCGAGAGATACGCAGTATTTT

J gene: TRBJ2-7
clone size: few
V gene: TRBV4-1
D gene: TRBD2
CDR3 protein: CASSQLAGSYEQYF
CDR3 DNA: TGCGCCAGCAGCCAACTAGCGGGCAGCTACGAGCAGTACTTC

J gene: TRBJ2-1
clone size: -
V gene: TRBV6-2/TRBV6-3
D gene: TRBD2
CDR3 protein: CASSPRLAELYWNEQFF
CDR3 DNA: TGTGCCAGCAGTCCGCGACTAGCCGAACTTTATTGGAATGAGCAGTTCTTC

J gene: TRBJ1-5
clone size: few
V gene: TRBV15
D gene: -
CDR3 protein: CATSRDATANQPQHF
CDR3 DNA: TGTGCCACCAGCAGAGATGCAACAGCAAATCAGCCCCAGCATTTT

J gene: TRBJ1-5
clone size: -
V gene: TRBV28
D gene: -
CDR3 protein: CASSPHFPGQPQHF
CDR3 DNA: TGTGCCAGCAGTCCTCACTTCCCTGGTCAGCCCCAGCATTTT

J gene: TRBJ1-4
clone size: -
V gene: TRBV12-3/TRBV12-4
D gene: -
CDR3 protein: CASSLAENEKLFF
CDR3 DNA: TGTGCCAGCAGTCTTGCAGAGAATGAAAAACTGTTTTTT

J gene: TRBJ2-1
clone size: -
V gene: TRBV18
D gene: TRBD2
CDR3 protein: CASSPRLAGGPRDEQFF
CDR3 DNA: TGTGCCAGCTCACCACGACTAGCGGGAGGGCCCAGGGATGAGCAGTTCTTC

J gene: TRBJ1-3
clone size: once
V gene: TRBV28
D gene: -
CDR3 protein: CASSFGGEPGSGNTIYF
CDR3 DNA: TGTGCCAGCAGTTTTGGTGGGGAACCGGGCTCTGGAAACACCATATATTTT

J gene: TRBJ1-2
clone size: once
V gene: TRBV5-1
D gene: -
CDR3 protein: CASSLDGNYGYTF
CDR3 DNA: TGCGCCAGCAGCTTGGATGGGAACTATGGCTACACCTTC

J gene: TRBJ2-3
clone size: once
V gene: TRBV5-1
D gene: TRBD1
CDR3 protein: CASSTDRVPDTQYF
CDR3 DNA: TGCGCCAGCAGCACGGACAGGGTCCCAGATACGCAGTATTTT

J gene: TRBJ1-4
clone size: few
V gene: TRBV4-3
D gene: -
CDR3 protein: CASSQRWEEGEKLFF
CDR3 DNA: TGCGCCAGCAGCCAAAGGTGGGAGGAGGGTGAAAAACTGTTTTTT

J gene: TRBJ1-3
clone size: -
V gene: TRBV7-9
D gene: -
CDR3 protein: CASSSGRRLAGNTIYF
CDR3 DNA: TGTGCCAGCAGCTCCGGACGGAGGCTCGCTGGAAACACCATATATTTT

J gene: TRBJ2-2
clone size: -
V gene: TRBV11-2
D gene: TRBD2
CDR3 protein: CASTPRLAGLAGELFF
CDR3 DNA: TGTGCCAGCACCCCGAGACTAGCAGGATTGGCCGGGGAGCTGTTTTTT

J gene: TRBJ2-6
clone size: -
V gene: TRBV3-1/TRBV3-2
D gene: -
CDR3 protein: CASSPDSLVLTF
CDR3 DNA: TGTGCCAGCAGCCCGGACTCCCTCGTCCTGACTTTC

J gene: TRBJ2-1
clone size: -
V gene: TRBV7-3
D gene: TRBD1
CDR3 protein: CASSSSGTGYEQFF
CDR3 DNA: TGTGCCAGCAGCTCTTCGGGGACAGGATACGAGCAGTTCTTC

J gene: TRBJ2-7
clone size: -
V gene: TRBV6-5
D gene: TRBD1
CDR3 protein: CASSYSRQGNNEQYF
CDR3 DNA: TGTGCCAGCAGTTACTCGCGACAGGGGAATAACGAGCAGTACTTC

J gene: TRBJ2-7
clone size: -
V gene: TRBV5-1
D gene: -
CDR3 protein: CASSFWVKGTYEQYF
CDR3 DNA: TGCGCCAGCAGCTTTTGGGTGAAGGGCACCTACGAGCAGTACTTC